The sequence of this T cell receptor beta chain was determined in a study of beta chain features in type 1 diabetes. Note on this clone: What it binds is unknown.

Reverse transcribing all isolated RNA meant expressed TCRB transcripts were sequenced. Data came from immunoSEQ multiplex PCR; TCRdb stores just in-frame clones and leaves some out. The repertoire holds 350,000 to 450,000 clones, with approximately 12% as singletons. Per germline, CDR1 SEHNR and CDR2 FQNEAQ (reference sequence). The J segment lost 9 bases and the V segment lost 5 bases, leaving 10 bases of the junction unmatched. The CDR3 has 16 amino acids. It was via CD45RO/CCR7/CD25/CD127/CD95/CD27 that CD4+ naive, central memory, regulatory and stem cell-like memory cells were sorted. The study, taken as a whole, reports: Across patients, naive, central memory and Treg TCRB repertoires exhibited apparently greater similarity than was observed across healthy donors. When Type 1 diabetes patients were examined, their TCRB CDR3s proved moderately but significantly shorter in all four CD4+ subsets. Reduced insertions and increased deletions marked VDJ junctions in type 1 diabetes patients.

This clonotype was obtained from a woman under 30 with type 1 diabetes. Sequencing used naive CD4+ T cells from blood. The genes are TRBV7-9 and TRBJ2-1; 13 positions match TRBD2. CDR3 sequence: CASSPEVGLAGVEQFF. CDR3 in DNA: TGTGCCAGCAGCCCCGAGGTCGGACTAGCGGGAGTTGAGCAGTTCTTC.